This TCR beta chain was profiled in a study of human T cells and chemical hapten exposure (dated by TCRdb to about 2021). Regarding the complete study: For sensitization, 2% DPC in acetone was applied to a roughly 2 cm by roughly 2 cm area of upper inner arm skin. Alopecia areata with under or over 50% scalp involvement, alopecia totalis and alopecia universalis were represented in the patient cohort, which was mostly female. Libraries were pooled for sequencing, and variation in per-sample TCR yields was attributed mainly to small differences in library volumes within the pool. Throughout the study period of approximately 23 weeks, patients also received therapeutic DPC doses to the scalp every week. In alopecia patients, the study followed how the peripheral blood TCR repertoire changed in vivo over primary and secondary sensitization to diphenylcyclopropenone (DPC), a hapten. About 30 alopecia patients provided blood for TCR sequencing at one to four time points (pre-sensitization, 2, 6 and 24 weeks). Patch testing was done on the upper back using Finn chambers containing 0.01% DPC, and results were scored after 6 days according to International Contact Dermatitis Research Group standards. Blood samples were taken from patients before sensitization (week 0) and then at 2, 6 and about 24 weeks after DPC sensitization. Summary of the overall study and its limitations: Expanded TCRs formed significantly more large CDR3 similarity clusters than pre-sensitization or healthy control sets, consistent with antigen-driven responses. Patch test score correlated positively with the number of PT1 expanded TCRs, reaching significance at thresholds 8, 16 and 32 but not at 4. The number of TCRs above 1 in 1000 frequency did not change with DPC sensitization; there was no evidence of global repertoire structure alterations. Because every patient had alopecia, a presumed autoimmune disease, the patients' immune response might differ from that of healthy individuals. After repeated subsampling, the strength of the expansion versus patch-test correlation and the threshold at which it became significant changed.

Library creation used RACE. The instrument was a NextSeq 500. Library preparation attached unique molecular identifiers to individual cDNA molecules for quantitative, reproducible TCR counting. Each blood RNA sample was used to sequence both TCR alpha and TCR beta chains. Processing in the source paper ran as follows. The median number of TCRs per sample was 85,000 to 100,000, ranging from 23,224 to 690,600. The Decombinator software suite was used to annotate the V, J and CDR3 of the TCR reads. To make PS versus PT1 abundance plots, every sample was subsampled to the same number of TCRs (28,000). Expanded TCRs were defined as absent before sensitization and observed at least eight times at the 2-week time point. TCRdb itself trimmed the public reads at Q25 with fastp, ran MiXCR and retained productive beta chains. Duplicate CDR3 protein sequences are folded into a single record with the most common DNA and genes. TCRdb, rather than the study authors, made the V and J calls. The sample includes 50,000 to 65,000 distinct CDR3 sequences, with approximately 7% observed a single time. Around 1.6% of the sample comes from the top ten.

The CDR3 runs 13 amino acids, cysteine and phenylalanine included. The retained sequence is limited to the CDR3, 39 bases, with the frame set at the first base. Based on the germline V gene, the CDR1 and CDR2 sequences are SQVTM and ANQGSEA. V is cut back by 6 bases and J by 1 base, with 3 bases in the junction unmatched. The table lists this clonotype with many counts. The antigen it binds to is not known. The record has no base qualities; no much larger clone is one base away. This specimen's time point label, per the study, means: pre-sensitization, week 0. The treatment or condition label corresponds to: therapeutic diphenylcyclopropenone sensitization with weekly scalp DPC. Blood at each patch-test visit was drawn before the patch test was applied. Patients were eligible if aged 18 to 70, diagnosed with alopecia and judged suitable for DPC therapy, and pregnant patients were excluded. Total RNA was extracted from unfractionated whole blood collected in Tempus Blood RNA tubes.

The rearranged segments are TRBV29-1 and TRBJ2-3; TRBD2 agrees with 8 junctional bases. The source of this sequence is a young woman with alopecia areata. Some clones in this sample may be carry-over from other donors' samples. The input for sequencing was whole blood, taken in connection with sensitization to the hapten diphenylcyclopropenone (DPC). The nucleotides are TGCAGCGTGCGAGCGGGGGGCACAGATACGCAGTATTTT. Its protein reads: CSVRAGGTDTQYF.